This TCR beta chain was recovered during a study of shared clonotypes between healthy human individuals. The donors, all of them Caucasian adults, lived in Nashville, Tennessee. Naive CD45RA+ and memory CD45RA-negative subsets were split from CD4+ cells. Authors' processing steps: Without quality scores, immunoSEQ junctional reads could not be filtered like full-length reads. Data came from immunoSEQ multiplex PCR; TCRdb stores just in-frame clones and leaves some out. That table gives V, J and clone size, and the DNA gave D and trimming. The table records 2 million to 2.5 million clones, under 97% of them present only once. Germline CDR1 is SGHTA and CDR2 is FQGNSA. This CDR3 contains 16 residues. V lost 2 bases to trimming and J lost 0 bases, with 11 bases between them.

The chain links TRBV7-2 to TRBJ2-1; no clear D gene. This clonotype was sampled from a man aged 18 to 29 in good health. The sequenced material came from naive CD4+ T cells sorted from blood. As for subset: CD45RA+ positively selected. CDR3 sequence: CASSLTADASYNEQFF. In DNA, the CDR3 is TGTGCCAGCAGCTTAACCGCGGACGCCTCCTACAATGAGCAGTTCTTC.